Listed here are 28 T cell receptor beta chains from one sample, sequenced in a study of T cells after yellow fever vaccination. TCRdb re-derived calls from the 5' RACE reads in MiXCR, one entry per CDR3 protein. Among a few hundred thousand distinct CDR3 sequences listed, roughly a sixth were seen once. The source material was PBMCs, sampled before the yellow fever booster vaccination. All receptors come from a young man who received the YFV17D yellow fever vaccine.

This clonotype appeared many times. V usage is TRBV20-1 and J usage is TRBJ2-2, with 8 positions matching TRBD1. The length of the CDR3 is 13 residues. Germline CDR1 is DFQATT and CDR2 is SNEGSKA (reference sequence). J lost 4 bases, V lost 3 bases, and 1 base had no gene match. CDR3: CSARTGVTGELFF. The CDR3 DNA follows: TGCAGTGCTAGGACAGGGGTCACCGGGGAGCTGTTTTTT.

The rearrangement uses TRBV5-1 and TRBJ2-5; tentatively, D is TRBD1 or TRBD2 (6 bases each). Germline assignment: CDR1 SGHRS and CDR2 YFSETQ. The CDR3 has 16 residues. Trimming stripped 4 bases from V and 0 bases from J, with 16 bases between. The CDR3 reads CASSPGVGGNQETQYF. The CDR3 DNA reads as TGCGCCAGCAGCCCCGGTGTAGGGGGGAACCAAGAGACCCAGTACTTC. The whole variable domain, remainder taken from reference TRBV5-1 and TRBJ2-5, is KAGVTQTPRYLIKTRGQQVTLSCSPISGHRSVSWYQQTPGQGLQFLFEYFSETQRNKGNFPGRFSGRQFSNSRSEMNVSTLELGDSALYLCASSPGVGGNQETQYFGPGTRLLVL.

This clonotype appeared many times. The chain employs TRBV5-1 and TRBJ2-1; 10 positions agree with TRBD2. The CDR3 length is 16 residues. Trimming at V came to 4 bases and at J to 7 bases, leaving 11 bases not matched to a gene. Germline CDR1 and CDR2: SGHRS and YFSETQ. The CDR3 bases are TGCGCCAGCAGCGCCTTCACTAGCGGGGCTGGAAATGAGCAGTTCTTC. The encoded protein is CASSAFTSGAGNEQFF.

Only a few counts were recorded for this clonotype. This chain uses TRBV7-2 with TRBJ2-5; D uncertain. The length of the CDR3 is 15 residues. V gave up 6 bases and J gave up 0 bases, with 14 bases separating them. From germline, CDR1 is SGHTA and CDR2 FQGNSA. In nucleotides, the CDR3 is TGTGCCAGCAGTTTCATGGCGGTGTACCAAGAGACCCAGTACTTC. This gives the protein CASSFMAVYQETQYF. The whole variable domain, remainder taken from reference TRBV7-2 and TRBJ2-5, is GAGVSQSPSNKVTEKGKDVELRCDPISGHTALYWYRQSLGQGLEFLIYFQGNSAPDKSGLPSDRFSAERTGGSVSTLTIQRTQQEDSAVYLCASSFMAVYQETQYFGPGTRLLVL.

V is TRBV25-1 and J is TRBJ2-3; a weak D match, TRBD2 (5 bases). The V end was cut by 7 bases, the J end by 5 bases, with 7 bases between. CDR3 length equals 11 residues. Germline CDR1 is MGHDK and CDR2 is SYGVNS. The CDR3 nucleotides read TGTGCCAGCAACCGGGGAGATACGCAGTATTTT. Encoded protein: CASNRGDTQYF.

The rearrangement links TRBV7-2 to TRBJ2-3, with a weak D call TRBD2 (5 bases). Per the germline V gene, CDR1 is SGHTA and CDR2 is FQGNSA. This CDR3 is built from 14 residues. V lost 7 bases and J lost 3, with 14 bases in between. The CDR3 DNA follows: TGTGCCAGCAAGCCCGCAACGGGAACAGATACGCAGTATTTT. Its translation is CASKPATGTDTQYF.

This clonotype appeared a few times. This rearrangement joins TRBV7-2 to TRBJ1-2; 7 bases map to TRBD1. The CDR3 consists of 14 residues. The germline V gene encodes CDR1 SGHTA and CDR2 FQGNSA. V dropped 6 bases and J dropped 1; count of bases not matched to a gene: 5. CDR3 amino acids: CASRRGDSNYGYTF. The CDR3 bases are TGTGCCAGCAGGCGGGGGGACAGTAACTATGGCTACACCTTC.

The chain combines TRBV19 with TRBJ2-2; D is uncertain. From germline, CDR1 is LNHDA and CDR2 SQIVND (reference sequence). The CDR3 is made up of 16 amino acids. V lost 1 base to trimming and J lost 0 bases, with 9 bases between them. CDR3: CASSIGSGTNTGELFF. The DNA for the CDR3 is TGTGCCAGTAGTATAGGGAGTGGGACGAACACCGGGGAGCTGTTTTTT.

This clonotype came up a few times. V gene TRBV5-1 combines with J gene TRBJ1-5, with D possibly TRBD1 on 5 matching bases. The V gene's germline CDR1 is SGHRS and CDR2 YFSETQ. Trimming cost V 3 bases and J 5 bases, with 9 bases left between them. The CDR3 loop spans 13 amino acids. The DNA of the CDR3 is TGCGCCAGCAGCTCCGGGGCCGATCAGCCCCAGCATTTT. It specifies CASSSGADQPQHF.

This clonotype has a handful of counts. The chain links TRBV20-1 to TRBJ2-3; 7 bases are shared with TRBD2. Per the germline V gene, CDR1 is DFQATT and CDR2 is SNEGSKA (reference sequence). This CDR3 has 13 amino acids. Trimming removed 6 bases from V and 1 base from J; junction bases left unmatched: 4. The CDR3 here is CSAPSGGTDTQYF. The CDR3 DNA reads TGCAGTGCCCCTAGCGGAGGCACAGATACGCAGTATTTT.

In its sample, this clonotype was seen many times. CDR3 nucleotide sequence: TGTGCCAGCAGGCGGGACGGATCCTACGAGCAGTACTTC. This gives the protein CASRRDGSYEQYF. V is TRBV12-3 or TRBV12-4 and J is TRBJ2-7, with D possibly matching TRBD2 (6 bases). Trimming removed 6 bases at V and 1 base at J, with 10 bases between. CDR3 size: 13 residues.

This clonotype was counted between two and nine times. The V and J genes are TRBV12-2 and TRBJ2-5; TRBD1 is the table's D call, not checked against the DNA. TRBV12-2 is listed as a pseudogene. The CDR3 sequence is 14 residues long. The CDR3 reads CASRTTGIQETQYF. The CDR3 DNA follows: TGTGCAAGTCGCACGACAGGGATCCAAGAGACCCAGTACTTC.

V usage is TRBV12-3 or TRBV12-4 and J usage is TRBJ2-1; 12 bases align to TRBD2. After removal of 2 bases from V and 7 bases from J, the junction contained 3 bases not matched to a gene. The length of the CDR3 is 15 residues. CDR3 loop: CASSLTSGGWNEQFF. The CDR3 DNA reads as TGTGCCAGCAGTTTAACTAGCGGGGGGTGGAATGAGCAGTTCTTC.

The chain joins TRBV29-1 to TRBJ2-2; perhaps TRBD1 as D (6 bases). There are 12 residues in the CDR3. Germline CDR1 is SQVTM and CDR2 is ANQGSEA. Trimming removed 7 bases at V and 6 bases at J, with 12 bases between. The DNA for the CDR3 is TGCAGCGCCGGACAGTTGGCCGGGGAGCTGTTTTTT. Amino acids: CSAGQLAGELFF.

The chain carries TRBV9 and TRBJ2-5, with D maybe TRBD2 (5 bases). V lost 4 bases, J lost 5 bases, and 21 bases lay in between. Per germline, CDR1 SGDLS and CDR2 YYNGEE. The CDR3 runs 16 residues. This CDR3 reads CASSPLIQAEMETQYF. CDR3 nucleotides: TGTGCCAGCAGCCCCCTCATCCAAGCGGAGATGGAGACCCAGTACTTC.

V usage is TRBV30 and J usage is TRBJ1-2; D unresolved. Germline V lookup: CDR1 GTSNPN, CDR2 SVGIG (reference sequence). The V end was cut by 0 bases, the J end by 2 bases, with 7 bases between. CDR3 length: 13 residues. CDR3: CAWSVFQNYGYTF. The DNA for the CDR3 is TGTGCCTGGAGTGTTTTTCAGAACTATGGCTACACCTTC.

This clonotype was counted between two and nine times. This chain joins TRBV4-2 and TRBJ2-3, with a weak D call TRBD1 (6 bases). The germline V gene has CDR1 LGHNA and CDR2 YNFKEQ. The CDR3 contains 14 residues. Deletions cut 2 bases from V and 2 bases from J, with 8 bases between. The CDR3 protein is CASSQLGATDTQYF. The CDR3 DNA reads TGTGCCAGCAGCCAACTGGGGGCCACAGATACGCAGTATTTT.

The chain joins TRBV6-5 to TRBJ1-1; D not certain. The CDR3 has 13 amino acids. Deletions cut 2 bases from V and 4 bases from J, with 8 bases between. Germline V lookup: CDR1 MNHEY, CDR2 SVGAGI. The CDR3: CASSYGEATEAFF. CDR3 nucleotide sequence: TGTGCCAGCAGTTACGGGGAGGCCACTGAAGCTTTCTTT.

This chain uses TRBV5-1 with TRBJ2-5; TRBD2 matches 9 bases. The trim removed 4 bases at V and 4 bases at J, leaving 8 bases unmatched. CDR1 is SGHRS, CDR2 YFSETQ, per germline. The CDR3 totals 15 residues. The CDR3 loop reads CASSGGLALGETQYF. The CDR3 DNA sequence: TGCGCCAGCAGCGGGGGACTAGCTTTAGGAGAGACCCAGTACTTC.

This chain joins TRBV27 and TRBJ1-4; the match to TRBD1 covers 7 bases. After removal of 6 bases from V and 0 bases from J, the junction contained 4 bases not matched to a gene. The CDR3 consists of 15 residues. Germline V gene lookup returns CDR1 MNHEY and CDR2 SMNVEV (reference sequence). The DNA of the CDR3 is TGTGCCAGCAGCCGTGACAGGGCAACTAATGAAAAACTGTTTTTT. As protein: CASSRDRATNEKLFF. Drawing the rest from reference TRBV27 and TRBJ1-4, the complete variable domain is EAQVTQNPRYLITVTGKKLTVTCSQNMNHEYMSWYRQDPGLGLRQIYYSMNVEVTDKGDVPEGYKVSRKEKRNFPLILESPSPNQTSLYFCASSRDRATNEKLFFGSGTQLSVL.

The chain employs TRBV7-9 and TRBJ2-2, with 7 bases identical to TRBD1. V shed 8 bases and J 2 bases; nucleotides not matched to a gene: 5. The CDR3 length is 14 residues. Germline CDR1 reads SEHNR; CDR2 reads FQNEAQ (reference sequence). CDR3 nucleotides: TGTGCCAGCGGGCAGGGGGTTAACACCGGGGAGCTGTTTTTT. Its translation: CASGQGVNTGELFF.

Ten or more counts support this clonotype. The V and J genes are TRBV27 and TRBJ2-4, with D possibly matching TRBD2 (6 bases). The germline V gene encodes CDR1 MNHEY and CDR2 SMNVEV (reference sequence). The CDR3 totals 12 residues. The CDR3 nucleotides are TGTGAATGGATTTATGGGGGGAACATTCAGTACTTC. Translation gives CEWIYGGNIQYF.

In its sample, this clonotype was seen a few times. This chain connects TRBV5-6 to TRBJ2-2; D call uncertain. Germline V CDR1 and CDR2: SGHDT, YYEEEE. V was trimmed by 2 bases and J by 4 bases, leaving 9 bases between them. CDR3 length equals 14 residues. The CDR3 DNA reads TGTGCCAGCAGCTTCGGGTCCGGCACCGGGGAGCTGTTTTTT. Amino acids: CASSFGSGTGELFF.

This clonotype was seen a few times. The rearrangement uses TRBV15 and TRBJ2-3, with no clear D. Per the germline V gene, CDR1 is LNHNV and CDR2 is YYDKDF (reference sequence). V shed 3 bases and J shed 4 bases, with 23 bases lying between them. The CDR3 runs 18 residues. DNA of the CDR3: TGTGCCACCAGCAGCTTACGCGGATTGAGAGATCATGCAGATACGCAGTATTTT. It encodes CATSSLRGLRDHADTQYF.

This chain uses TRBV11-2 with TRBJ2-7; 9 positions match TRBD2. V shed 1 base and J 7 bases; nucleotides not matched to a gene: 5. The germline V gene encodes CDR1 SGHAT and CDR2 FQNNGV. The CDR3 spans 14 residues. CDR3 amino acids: CASSLVLAGREQYF. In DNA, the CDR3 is TGTGCCAGCAGCTTAGTACTAGCGGGTAGGGAGCAGTACTTC.

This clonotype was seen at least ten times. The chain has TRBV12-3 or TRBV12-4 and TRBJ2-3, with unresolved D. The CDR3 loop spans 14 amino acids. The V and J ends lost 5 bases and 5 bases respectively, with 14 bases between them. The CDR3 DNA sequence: TGTGCCAGCAGTCCCGTGACCGTTGGAGATACGCAGTATTTT. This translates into CASSPVTVGDTQYF.

Written as DNA, the CDR3 is TGCAGCGGAGTGCGGTCCCGCGCCTTTGAGCAGTTCTTC. Its translation: CSGVRSRAFEQFF. The V gene is TRBV29-1, the J gene TRBJ2-1; D is unresolved. Germline assignment: CDR1 SQVTM and CDR2 ANQGSEA. The ends were cut back, 7 bases at V and 9 bases at J, with 19 bases in the middle. There are 13 residues in the CDR3.

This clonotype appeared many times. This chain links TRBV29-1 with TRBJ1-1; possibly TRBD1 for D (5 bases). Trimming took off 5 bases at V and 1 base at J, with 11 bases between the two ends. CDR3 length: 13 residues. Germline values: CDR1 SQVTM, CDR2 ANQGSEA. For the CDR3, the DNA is TGCAGCGTTCGTAAACAGGAGAACACTGAAGCTTTCTTT. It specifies CSVRKQENTEAFF.